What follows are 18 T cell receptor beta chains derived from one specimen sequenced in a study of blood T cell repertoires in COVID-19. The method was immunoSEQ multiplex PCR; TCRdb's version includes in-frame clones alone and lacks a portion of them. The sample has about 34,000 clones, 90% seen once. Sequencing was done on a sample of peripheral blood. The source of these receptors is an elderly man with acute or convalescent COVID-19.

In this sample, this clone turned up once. The CDR3 protein is CASHNPGGPTDTQYF. The CDR3 DNA sequence: TGCGCCAGCCACAACCCGGGGGGGCCCACAGATACGCAGTATTTT. The V and J genes are TRBV23-1 and TRBJ2-3; 8 bases are a match to TRBD2. TRBV23-1 qualifies as an ORF whose function is uncertain. The CDR3 has 15 amino acids. V was pared by 8 bases and J by 2 bases, with 9 bases of the junction left unmatched.

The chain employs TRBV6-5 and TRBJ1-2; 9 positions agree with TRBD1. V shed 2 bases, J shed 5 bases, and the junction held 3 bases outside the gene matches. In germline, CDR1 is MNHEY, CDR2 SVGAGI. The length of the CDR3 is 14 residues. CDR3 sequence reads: CASSYNGQGYGYTF. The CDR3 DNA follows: TGTGCCAGCAGTTACAACGGACAGGGGTATGGCTACACCTTC.

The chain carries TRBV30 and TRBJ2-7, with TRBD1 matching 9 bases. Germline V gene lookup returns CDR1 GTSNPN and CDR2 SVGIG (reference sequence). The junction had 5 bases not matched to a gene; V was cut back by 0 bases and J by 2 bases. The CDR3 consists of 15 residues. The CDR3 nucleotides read TGTGCCTGGAGTGTGTGGGACAGGGACCCCTACGAGCAGTACTTC. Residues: CAWSVWDRDPYEQYF.

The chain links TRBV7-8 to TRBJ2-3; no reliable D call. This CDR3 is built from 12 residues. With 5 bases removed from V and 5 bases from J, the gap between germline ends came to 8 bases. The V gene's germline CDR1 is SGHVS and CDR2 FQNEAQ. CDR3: CASSPPGDTQYF. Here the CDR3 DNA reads TGTGCCAGCAGCCCGCCGGGAGATACGCAGTATTTT. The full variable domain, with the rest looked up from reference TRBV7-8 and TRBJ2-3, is GAGVSQSPRYKVAKRGQDVALRCDPISGHVSLFWYQQALGQGPEFLTYFQNEAQLDKSGLPSDRFFAERPEGSVSTLKIQRTQQEDSAVYLCASSPPGDTQYFGPGTRLTVL.

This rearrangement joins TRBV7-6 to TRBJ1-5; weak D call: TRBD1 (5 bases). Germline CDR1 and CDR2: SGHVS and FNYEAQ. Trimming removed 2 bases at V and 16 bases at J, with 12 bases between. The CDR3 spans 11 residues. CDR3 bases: TGTGCCAGCAGCTTACACCAGGGATCACATTTT. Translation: CASSLHQGSHF.

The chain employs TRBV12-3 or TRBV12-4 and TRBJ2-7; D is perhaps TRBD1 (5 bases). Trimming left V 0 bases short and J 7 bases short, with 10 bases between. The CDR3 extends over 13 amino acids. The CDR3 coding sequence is TGTGCCAGCAGTTTAGCGGGGCCGGGTGAGCAGTACTTC. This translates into CASSLAGPGEQYF.

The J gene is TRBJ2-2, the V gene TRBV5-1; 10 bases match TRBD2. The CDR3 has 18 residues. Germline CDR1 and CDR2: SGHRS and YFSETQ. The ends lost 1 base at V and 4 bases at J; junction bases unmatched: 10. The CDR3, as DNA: TGCGCCAGCAGCTTGACCCCAGCGGGGGGGCCTCGCACCGGGGAGCTGTTTTTT. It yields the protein CASSLTPAGGPRTGELFF.

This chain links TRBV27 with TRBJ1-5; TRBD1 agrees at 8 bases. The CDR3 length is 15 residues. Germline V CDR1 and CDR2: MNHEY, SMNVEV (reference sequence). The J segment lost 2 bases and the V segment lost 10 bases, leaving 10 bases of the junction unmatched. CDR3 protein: CATMSGGSGNQPQHF. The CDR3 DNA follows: TGTGCCACCATGTCAGGGGGCTCGGGCAATCAGCCCCAGCATTTT.

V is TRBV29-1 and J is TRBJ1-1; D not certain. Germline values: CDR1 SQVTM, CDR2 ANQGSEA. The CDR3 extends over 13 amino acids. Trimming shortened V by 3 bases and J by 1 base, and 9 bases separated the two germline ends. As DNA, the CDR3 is TGCAGCGTTGAGGCAGACTCGAACACTGAAGCTTTCTTT. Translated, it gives CSVEADSNTEAFF. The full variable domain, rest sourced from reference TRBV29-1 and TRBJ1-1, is SAVISQKPSRDICQRGTSLTIQCQVDSQVTMMFWYRQQPGQSLTLIATANQGSEATYESGFVIDKFPISRPNLTFSTLTVSNMSPEDSSIYLCSVEADSNTEAFFGQGTRLTVV.

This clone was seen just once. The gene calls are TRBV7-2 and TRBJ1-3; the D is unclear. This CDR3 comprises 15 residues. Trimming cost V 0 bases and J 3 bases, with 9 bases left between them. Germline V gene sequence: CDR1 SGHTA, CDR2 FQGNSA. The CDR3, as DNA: TGTGCCAGCAGCTTAGCAGCGGGGAATGGAAACACCATATATTTT. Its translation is CASSLAAGNGNTIYF.

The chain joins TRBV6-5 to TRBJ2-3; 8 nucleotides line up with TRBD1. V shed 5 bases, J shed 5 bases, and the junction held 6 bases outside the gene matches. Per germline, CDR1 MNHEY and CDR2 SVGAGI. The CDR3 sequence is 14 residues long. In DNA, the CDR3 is TGTGCCAGCAGTCTCGGACAGGGCGTAGATACGCAGTATTTT. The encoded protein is CASSLGQGVDTQYF.

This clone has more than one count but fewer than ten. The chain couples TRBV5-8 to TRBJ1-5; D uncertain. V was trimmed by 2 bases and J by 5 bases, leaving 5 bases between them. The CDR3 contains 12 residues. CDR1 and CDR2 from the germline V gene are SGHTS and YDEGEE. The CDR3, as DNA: TGTGCCAGCAGCTTCGTCTATCAGCCCCAGCATTTT. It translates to CASSFVYQPQHF.

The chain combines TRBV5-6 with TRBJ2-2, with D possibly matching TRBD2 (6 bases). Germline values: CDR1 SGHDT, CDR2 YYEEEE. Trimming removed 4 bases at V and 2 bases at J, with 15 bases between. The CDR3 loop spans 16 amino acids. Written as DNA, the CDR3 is TGTGCCAGCAGCCCCCTGACTAGAAAAAACACCGGGGAGCTGTTTTTT. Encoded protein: CASSPLTRKNTGELFF. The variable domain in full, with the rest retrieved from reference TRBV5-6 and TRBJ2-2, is DAGVTQSPTHLIKTRGQQVTLRCSPKSGHDTVSWYQQALGQGPQFIFQYYEEEERQRGNFPDRFSGHQFPNYSSELNVNALLLGDSALYLCASSPLTRKNTGELFFGEGSRLTVL.

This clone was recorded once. CDR3 sequence reads: CASSLEPGLYTEAFF. As DNA, the CDR3 is TGTGCCAGCAGCTTAGAGCCAGGGCTTTACACTGAAGCTTTCTTT. The chain uses TRBV11-2 and TRBJ1-1, with D tentatively TRBD1 (5 bases). The germline V and J ends were trimmed by 0 bases and 3 bases, with 11 bases remaining between them. This CDR3 has 15 amino acids. Germline CDR1 reads SGHAT; CDR2 reads FQNNGV.

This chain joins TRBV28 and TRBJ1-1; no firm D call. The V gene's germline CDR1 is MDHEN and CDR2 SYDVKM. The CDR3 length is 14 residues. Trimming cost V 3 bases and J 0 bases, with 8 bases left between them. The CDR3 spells CASSLEQLNTEAFF. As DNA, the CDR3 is TGTGCCAGCAGTTTGGAGCAGCTGAACACTGAAGCTTTCTTT.

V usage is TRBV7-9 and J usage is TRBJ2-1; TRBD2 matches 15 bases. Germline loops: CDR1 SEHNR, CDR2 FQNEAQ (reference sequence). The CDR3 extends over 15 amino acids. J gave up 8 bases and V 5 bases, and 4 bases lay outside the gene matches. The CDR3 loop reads CASSTGTSGGYEQFF. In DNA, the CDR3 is TGTGCCAGCAGCACAGGGACTAGCGGGGGGTATGAGCAGTTCTTC.

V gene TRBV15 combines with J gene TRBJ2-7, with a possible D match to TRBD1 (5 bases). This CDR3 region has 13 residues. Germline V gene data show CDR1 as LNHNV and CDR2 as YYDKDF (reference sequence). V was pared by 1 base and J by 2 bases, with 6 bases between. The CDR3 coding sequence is TGTGCCACCAGCAGAGCAGGGCCCTACGAGCAGTACTTC. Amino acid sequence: CATSRAGPYEQYF.

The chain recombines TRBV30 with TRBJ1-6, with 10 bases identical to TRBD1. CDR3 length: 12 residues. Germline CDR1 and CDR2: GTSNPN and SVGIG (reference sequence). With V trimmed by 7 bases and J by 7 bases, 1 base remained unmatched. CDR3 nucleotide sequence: TGTGCCTCGGGACAGGGGAATTCACCCCTCCACTTT. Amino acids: CASGQGNSPLHF.